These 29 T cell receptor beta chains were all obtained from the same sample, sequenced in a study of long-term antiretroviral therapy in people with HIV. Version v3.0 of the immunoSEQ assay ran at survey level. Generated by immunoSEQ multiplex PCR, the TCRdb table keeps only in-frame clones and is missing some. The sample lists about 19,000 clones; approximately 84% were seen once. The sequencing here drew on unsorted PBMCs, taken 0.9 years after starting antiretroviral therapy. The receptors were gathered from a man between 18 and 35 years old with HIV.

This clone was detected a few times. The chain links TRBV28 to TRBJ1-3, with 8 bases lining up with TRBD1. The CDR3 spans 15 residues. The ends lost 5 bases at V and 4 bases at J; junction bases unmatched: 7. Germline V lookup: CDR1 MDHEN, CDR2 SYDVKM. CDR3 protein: CASSPSDRAGNTIYF. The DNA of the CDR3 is TGTGCCAGCAGTCCCTCGGACAGGGCCGGAAACACCATATATTTT.

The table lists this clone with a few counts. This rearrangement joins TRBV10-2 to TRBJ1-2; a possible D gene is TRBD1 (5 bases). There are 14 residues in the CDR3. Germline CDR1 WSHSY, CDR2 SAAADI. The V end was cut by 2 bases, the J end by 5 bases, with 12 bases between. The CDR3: CASSENGQNYGYTF. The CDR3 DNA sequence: TGCGCCAGCAGTGAGAATGGACAAAATTATGGCTACACCTTC.

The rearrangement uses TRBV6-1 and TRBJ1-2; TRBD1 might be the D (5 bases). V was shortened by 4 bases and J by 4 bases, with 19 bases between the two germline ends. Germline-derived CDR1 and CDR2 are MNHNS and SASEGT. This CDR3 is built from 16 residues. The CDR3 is CASSGGGWQGLYGYTF. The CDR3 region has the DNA TGTGCCAGCAGTGGTGGTGGGTGGCAGGGCCTCTATGGCTACACCTTC.

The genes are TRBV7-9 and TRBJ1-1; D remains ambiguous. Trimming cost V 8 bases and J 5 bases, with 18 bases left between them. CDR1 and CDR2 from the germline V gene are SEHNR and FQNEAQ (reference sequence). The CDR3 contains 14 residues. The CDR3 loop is CASRSDRGSTEAFF. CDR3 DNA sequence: TGTGCCAGCCGATCGGACCGAGGGAGTACTGAAGCTTTCTTT.

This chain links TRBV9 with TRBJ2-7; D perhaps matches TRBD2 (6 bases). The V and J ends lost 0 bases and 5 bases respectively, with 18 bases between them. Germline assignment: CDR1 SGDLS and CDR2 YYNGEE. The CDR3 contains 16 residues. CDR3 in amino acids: CASSVGLRETANEQYV. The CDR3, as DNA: TGTGCCAGCAGCGTAGGGCTACGGGAGACAGCCAACGAGCAGTACGTC.

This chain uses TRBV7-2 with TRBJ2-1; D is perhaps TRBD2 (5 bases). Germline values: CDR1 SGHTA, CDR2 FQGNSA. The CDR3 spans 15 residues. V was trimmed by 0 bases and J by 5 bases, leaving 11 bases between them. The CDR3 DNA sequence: TGTGCCAGCAGCTTAGCGAGGGCCCACAACAATGAGCAGTTCTTC. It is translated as CASSLARAHNNEQFF.

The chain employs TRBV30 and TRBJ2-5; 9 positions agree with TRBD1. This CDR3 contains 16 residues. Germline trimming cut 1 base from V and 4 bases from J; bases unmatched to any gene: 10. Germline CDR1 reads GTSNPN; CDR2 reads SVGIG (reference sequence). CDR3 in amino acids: CAWSGAFGTGLETQYF. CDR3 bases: TGTGCCTGGAGTGGCGCCTTCGGGACAGGGCTAGAGACCCAGTACTTC.

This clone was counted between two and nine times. The CDR3 DNA sequence: TGTGCCAGCAGCGTCCGGGACTCCCCTATTTACACCTTC. Translating gives CASSVRDSPIYTF. The V and J genes are TRBV9 and TRBJ1-2; a possible D gene is TRBD1 (5 bases). V was cut by 2 bases and J by 11 bases, with 16 bases left in between. The CDR3 runs to 13 residues. Looked up from germline, CDR1 is SGDLS and CDR2 is YYNGEE.

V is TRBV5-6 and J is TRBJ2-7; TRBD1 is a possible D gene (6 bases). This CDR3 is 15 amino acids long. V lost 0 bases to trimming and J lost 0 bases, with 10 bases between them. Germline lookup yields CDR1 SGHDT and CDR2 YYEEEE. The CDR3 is CASSLVVDSSYEQYF. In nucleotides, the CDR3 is TGTGCCAGCAGCTTGGTCGTGGACAGCTCCTACGAGCAGTACTTC.

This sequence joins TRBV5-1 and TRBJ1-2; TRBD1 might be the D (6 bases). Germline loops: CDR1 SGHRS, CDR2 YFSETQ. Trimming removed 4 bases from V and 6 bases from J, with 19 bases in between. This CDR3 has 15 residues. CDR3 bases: TGCGCCAGCAGCCCGGCAAGTGCAGGGGAGAATGGCTACACCTTC. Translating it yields CASSPASAGENGYTF.

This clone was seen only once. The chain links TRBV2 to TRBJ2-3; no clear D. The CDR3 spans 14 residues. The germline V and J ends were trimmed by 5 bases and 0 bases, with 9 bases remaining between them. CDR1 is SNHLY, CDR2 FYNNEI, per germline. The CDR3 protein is CASSPTHSTDTQYF. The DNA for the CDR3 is TGTGCCAGCAGTCCGACTCATAGCACAGATACGCAGTATTTT.

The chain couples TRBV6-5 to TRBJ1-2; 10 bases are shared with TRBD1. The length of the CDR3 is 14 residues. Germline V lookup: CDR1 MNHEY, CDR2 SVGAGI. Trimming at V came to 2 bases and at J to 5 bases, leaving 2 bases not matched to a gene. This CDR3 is CASSYGTGAYGYTF. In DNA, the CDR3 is TGTGCCAGCAGTTACGGGACAGGGGCTTATGGCTACACCTTC.

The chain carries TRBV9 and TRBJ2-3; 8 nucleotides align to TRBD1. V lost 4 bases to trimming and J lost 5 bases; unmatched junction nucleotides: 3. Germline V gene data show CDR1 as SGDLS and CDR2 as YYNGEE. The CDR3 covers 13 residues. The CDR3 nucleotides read TGTGCCAGCAGCAGACAGGGGATAGATACGCAGTATTTT. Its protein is CASSRQGIDTQYF.

CDR3 loop: CAISPGHLNTGELFF. CDR3 coding DNA: TGTGCCATCAGCCCGGGACACTTGAACACCGGGGAGCTGTTTTTT. The chain uses TRBV10-3 and TRBJ2-2; a weak D match, TRBD1 (6 bases). The CDR3 totals 15 residues. Trimming took off 6 bases at V and 1 base at J, with 12 bases between the two ends. Germline CDR1 reads ENHRY; CDR2 reads SYGVKD.

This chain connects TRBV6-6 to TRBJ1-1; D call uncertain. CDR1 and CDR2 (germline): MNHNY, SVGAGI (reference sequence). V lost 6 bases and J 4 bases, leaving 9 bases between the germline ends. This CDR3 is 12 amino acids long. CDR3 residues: CASSPLGTEAFF. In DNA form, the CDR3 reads TGTGCCAGCAGCCCTTTGGGCACTGAAGCTTTCTTT.

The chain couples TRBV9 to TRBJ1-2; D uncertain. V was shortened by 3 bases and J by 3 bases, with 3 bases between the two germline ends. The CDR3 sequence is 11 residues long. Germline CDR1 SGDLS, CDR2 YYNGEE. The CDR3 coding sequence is TGTGCCAGCAGCGCATACTATGGCTACACCTTC. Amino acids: CASSAYYGYTF.

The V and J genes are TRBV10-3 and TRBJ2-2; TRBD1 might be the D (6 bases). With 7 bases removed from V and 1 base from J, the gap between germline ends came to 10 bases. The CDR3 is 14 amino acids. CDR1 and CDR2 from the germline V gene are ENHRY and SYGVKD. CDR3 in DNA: TGTGCCATCAAGGGGACATTGAACACCGGGGAGCTGTTTTTT. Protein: CAIKGTLNTGELFF.

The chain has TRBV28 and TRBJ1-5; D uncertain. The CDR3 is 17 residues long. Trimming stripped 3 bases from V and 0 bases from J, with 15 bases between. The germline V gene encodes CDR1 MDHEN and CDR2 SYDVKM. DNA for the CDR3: TGTGCCAGCAGTTTGGGTCCGGCAGTCTATAGCAATCAGCCCCAGCATTTT. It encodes CASSLGPAVYSNQPQHF.

The CDR3 nucleotides read TGCAGCGTTCCGGGGGGCCAGTCCTTTAGCACAGATACGCAGTATTTT. Translation: CSVPGGQSFSTDTQYF. The rearrangement links TRBV29-1 to TRBJ2-3, with D tentatively TRBD2 (7 bases). Germline V lookup: CDR1 SQVTM, CDR2 ANQGSEA. The CDR3 loop spans 16 amino acids. Trimming pared 5 bases from V and 0 bases from J, leaving 18 bases between.

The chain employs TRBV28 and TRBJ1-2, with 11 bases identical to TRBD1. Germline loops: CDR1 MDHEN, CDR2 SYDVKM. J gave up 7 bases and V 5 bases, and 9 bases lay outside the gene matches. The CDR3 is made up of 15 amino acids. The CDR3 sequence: CASSLPWTGGGGYTF. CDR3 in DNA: TGTGCCAGCAGTCTACCCTGGACAGGGGGCGGTGGCTACACCTTC.

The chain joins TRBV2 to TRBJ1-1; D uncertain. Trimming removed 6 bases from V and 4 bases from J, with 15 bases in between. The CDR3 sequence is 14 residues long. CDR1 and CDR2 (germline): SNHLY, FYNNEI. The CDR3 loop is CASRLLAAGTEAFF. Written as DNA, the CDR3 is TGTGCCAGCAGGCTACTGGCCGCGGGCACTGAAGCTTTCTTT.

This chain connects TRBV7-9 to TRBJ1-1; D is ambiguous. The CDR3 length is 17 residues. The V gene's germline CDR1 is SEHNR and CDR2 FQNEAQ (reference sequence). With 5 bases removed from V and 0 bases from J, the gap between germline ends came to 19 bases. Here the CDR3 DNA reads TGTGCCAGCAGCCCCAAGGGCATTTTTGCCATGAACACTGAAGCTTTCTTT. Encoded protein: CASSPKGIFAMNTEAFF. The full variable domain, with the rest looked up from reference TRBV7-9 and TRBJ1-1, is DTGVSQNPRHKITKRGQNVTFRCDPISEHNRLYWYRQTLGQGPEFLTYFQNEAQLEKSRLLSDRFSAERPKGSFSTLEIQRTEQGDSAMYLCASSPKGIFAMNTEAFFGQGTRLTVV.

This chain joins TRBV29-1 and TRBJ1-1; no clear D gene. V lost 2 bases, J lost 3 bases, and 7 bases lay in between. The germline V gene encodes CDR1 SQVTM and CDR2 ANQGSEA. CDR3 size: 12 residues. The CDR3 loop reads CSVEKEYTEAFF. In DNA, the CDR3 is TGCAGCGTTGAAAAGGAGTACACTGAAGCTTTCTTT.

This chain's CDR3 is CASSLSFGNTIYF. DNA of the CDR3: TGTGCCAGCAGCCTATCCTTTGGAAACACCATATATTTT. This chain uses TRBV7-3 with TRBJ1-3, with D hard to call. The CDR3 is 13 amino acids. Germline CDR1 SGHTA, CDR2 FQGTGA. V gave up 5 bases and J gave up 3 bases, with 8 bases separating them.

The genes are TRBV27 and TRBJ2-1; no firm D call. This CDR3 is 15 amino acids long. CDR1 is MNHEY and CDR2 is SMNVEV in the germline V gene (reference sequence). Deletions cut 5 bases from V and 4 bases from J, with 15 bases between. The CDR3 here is CASSPNTDLYNEQFF. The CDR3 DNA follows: TGTGCCAGCAGTCCCAATACTGACTTGTACAATGAGCAGTTCTTC.

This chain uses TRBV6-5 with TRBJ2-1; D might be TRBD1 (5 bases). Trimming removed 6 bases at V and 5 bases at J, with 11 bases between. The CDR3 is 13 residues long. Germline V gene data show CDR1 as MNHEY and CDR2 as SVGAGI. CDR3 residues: CASREQADNEQFF. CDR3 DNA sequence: TGTGCCAGCAGGGAACAGGCAGACAATGAGCAGTTCTTC.

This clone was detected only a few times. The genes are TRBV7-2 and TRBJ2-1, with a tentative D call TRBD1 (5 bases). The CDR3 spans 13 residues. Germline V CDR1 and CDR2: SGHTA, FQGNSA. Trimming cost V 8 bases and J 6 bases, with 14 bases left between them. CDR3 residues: CASATRAPNEQFF. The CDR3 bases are TGTGCCAGCGCGACCAGGGCCCCCAATGAGCAGTTCTTC.

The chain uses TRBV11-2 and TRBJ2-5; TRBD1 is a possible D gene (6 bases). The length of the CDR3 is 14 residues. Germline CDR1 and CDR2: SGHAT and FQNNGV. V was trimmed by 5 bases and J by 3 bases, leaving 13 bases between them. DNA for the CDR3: TGTGCCAGCAGCCGGCAGGGGAGAAAAGAGACCCAGTACTTC. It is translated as CASSRQGRKETQYF.

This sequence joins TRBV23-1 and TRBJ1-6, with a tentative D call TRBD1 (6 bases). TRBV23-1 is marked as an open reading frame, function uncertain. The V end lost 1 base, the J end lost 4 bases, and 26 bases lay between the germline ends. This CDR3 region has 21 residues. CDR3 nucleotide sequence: TGCGCCAGCAGTCAATTTTCCACCACTATAGACACAGGGAAGTATAATTCACCCCTCCACTTT. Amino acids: CASSQFSTTIDTGKYNSPLHF.